The clone carrying this T cell receptor beta chain came up a few times. The antigen remains undetermined. This specimen belongs to a study of cytomegalovirus exposure and HLA in healthy donors. Study-level results: In a later analysis, TCR association rates varied by HLA locus: DRB1 most, HLA-C fewest. The study put under 200 TCR beta chains on its list as cytomegalovirus-associated. A missense variant in DCLRE1C was later tied to TCR beta V- and J-gene trimming.

PCR employed 60 Vbeta and 13 Jbeta primers. Sequencing used immunoSEQ multiplex PCR; TCRdb keeps in-frame clones, though not all of them. The repertoire holds hundreds of thousands of clones, with around 66% as singletons. The germline gives CDR1 SEHNR, CDR2 FQNEAQ (reference sequence). The CDR3 contains 11 residues. Donors sampled were nominally healthy, though unrecorded immune exposures were likely. The gene calls are TRBV7-9 and TRBJ2-2; 10 bases align to TRBD1. Material: PBMCs. This clonotype was obtained from a female donor in good health and CMV-seronegative. CDR3 DNA: TGTGGACAGGGGGCAGCCGGGGAGCTGTTTTTT. Translation: CGQGAAGELFF.